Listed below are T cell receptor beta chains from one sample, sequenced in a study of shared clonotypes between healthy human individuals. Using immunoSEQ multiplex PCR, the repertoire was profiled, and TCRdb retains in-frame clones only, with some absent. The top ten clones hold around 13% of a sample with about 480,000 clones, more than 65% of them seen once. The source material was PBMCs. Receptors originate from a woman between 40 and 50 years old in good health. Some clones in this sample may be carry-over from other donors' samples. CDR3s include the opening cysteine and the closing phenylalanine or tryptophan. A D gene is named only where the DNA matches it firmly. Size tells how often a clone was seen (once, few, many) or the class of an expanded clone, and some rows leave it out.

CDR3: CASSFGQAGQYF; DNA: TGTGCCAGCAGTTTTGGACAGGCCGGGCAGTACTTC; J: TRBJ2-7; V: TRBV28; size: NA; length: 12; D: TRBD1
CDR3: CAWSPSNRYEQYF; DNA: TGTGCCTGGAGCCCGTCTAACCGATACGAGCAGTACTTC; J: TRBJ2-7; V: TRBV30; size: NA; length: 13; D: NA
CDR3: CASRTTGGLGPQHF; DNA: TGTGCCAGCAGGACAACAGGGGGGCTGGGGCCCCAGCATTTT; J: TRBJ1-5; V: TRBV28; size: NA; length: 14; D: TRBD1
CDR3: CASRLSQHTDTQYF; DNA: TGCGCCAGCAGACTTTCCCAACACACAGATACGCAGTATTTT; J: TRBJ2-3; V: TRBV5-1; size: NA; length: 14; D: NA
CDR3: CASSNSGTSSTGELFF; DNA: TGTGCCAGCAGCAACTCCGGGACTAGTTCCACCGGGGAGCTGTTTTTT; J: TRBJ2-2; V: TRBV7-2; size: NA; length: 16; D: TRBD2
CDR3: CASGEGSGRGTGELFF; DNA: TGTGCCAGCGGGGAAGGATCGGGAAGGGGAACCGGGGAGCTGTTTTTT; J: TRBJ2-2; V: TRBV7-9; size: once; length: 16; D: NA
CDR3: CASSQDRGIQDGQYF; DNA: TGTGCCAGCTCACAGGACAGGGGTATACAGGACGGGCAGTACTTC; J: TRBJ2-7; V: TRBV18; size: NA; length: 15; D: TRBD1
CDR3: CASSVAPTGTQPYEQYF; DNA: TGTGCCAGCAGCGTAGCTCCCACGGGAACCCAACCCTACGAGCAGTACTTC; J: TRBJ2-7; V: TRBV9; size: NA; length: 17; D: NA
CDR3: CASRQETQYF; DNA: TGTGCCAGCCGACAAGAGACCCAGTACTTC; J: TRBJ2-5; V: TRBV2; size: few; length: 10; D: NA
CDR3: CASRGPYQPQHF; DNA: TGTGCCAGCAGAGGGCCTTATCAGCCCCAGCATTTT; J: TRBJ1-5; V: TRBV2; size: NA; length: 12; D: NA
CDR3: CASTLSRGTDTQYF; DNA: TGCGCCAGCACTCTTTCCCGAGGTACAGATACGCAGTATTTT; J: TRBJ2-3; V: TRBV5-1; size: NA; length: 14; D: NA
CDR3: CASSSTDGDTQYF; DNA: TGTGCCAGCAGCTCGACCGACGGGGATACGCAGTATTTT; J: TRBJ2-3; V: TRBV11-2; size: NA; length: 13; D: NA
CDR3: CASSPGGTGPGYGYTF; DNA: TGTGCCAGCAGTCCCGGGGGGACAGGGCCGGGCTATGGCTACACCTTC; J: TRBJ1-2; V: TRBV28; size: NA; length: 16; D: TRBD1
CDR3: CASSQPLAGAGETQYF; DNA: TGCGCCAGCAGCCAACCTCTAGCGGGAGCGGGAGAGACCCAGTACTTC; J: TRBJ2-5; V: TRBV4-1; size: NA; length: 16; D: TRBD2
CDR3: CASSASDRYTEAFF; DNA: TGTGCCAGCAGTGCATCGGACAGGTACACTGAAGCTTTCTTT; J: TRBJ1-1; V: TRBV25-1; size: NA; length: 14; D: TRBD1
CDR3: CASSLGDSTEAFF; DNA: TGTGCCAGCAGCCTAGGGGACAGCACTGAAGCTTTCTTT; J: TRBJ1-1; V: TRBV7-3; size: few; length: 13; D: TRBD1
CDR3: CASSRRTSGSSKRAYNEQFF; DNA: TGTGCCAGCAGCAGAAGGACTAGCGGGAGTAGTAAAAGGGCCTACAATGAGCAGTTCTTC; J: TRBJ2-1; V: TRBV21-1; size: NA; length: 20; D: NA
CDR3: CASSSDSLPAAEQFF; DNA: TGTGCCAGCAGCTCAGACTCCCTTCCCGCCGCTGAGCAGTTCTTC; J: TRBJ2-1; V: TRBV11-3; size: NA; length: 15; D: NA
CDR3: CASTQTSLTQYF; DNA: TGTGCCAGCACCCAGACTAGTTTGACGCAGTATTTT; J: TRBJ2-3; V: TRBV28; size: NA; length: 12; D: NA
CDR3: CASSIVSGANTGELFF; DNA: TGTGCCAGTAGTATAGTCTCCGGGGCGAACACCGGGGAGCTGTTTTTT; J: TRBJ2-2; V: TRBV19; size: NA; length: 16; D: NA
CDR3: CASSAERRGGEKLFF; DNA: TGTGCCAGCAGCGCCGAACGACGAGGAGGTGAAAAACTGTTTTTT; J: TRBJ1-4; V: TRBV7-9; size: NA; length: 15; D: NA
CDR3: CASSLGGLYGYTF; DNA: TGTGCCAGCAGCTTAGGAGGTTTATATGGCTACACCTTC; J: TRBJ1-2; V: TRBV11-2; size: NA; length: 13; D: NA
CDR3: CASREGGDEQYF; DNA: TGTGCCAGCCGGGAGGGGGGCGACGAGCAGTACTTC; J: TRBJ2-7; V: TRBV2; size: NA; length: 12; D: TRBD2
CDR3: CASSPGVEQFF; DNA: TGTGCCAGCTCACCAGGGGTAGAGCAGTTCTTC; J: TRBJ2-1; V: TRBV18; size: NA; length: 11; D: NA
CDR3: CASSPQGGSYEQYF; DNA: TGTGCCAGCAGCCCCCAGGGGGGCTCCTACGAGCAGTACTTC; J: TRBJ2-7; V: TRBV7-2; size: NA; length: 14; D: NA
CDR3: CASRPKVLETQYF; DNA: TGTGCCAGCAGACCGAAGGTGCTGGAGACCCAGTACTTC; J: TRBJ2-5; V: TRBV6-5; size: NA; length: 13; D: NA
CDR3: CASSSPGTSGGPSSYNEQFF; DNA: TGTGCCAGCAGTTCACCCGGGACTAGCGGGGGGCCCTCTTCCTACAATGAGCAGTTCTTC; J: TRBJ2-1; V: TRBV28; size: NA; length: 20; D: TRBD2
CDR3: CASRLAGNTIYF; DNA: TGTGCCAGCAGGCTAGCCGGAAACACCATATATTTT; J: TRBJ1-3; V: TRBV2; size: NA; length: 12; D: NA
CDR3: CSVEDYGETQYF; DNA: TGCAGCGTTGAAGATTATGGGGAGACCCAGTACTTC; J: TRBJ2-5; V: TRBV29-1; size: NA; length: 12; D: NA
CDR3: CASSYDSINQPQHF; DNA: TGTGCCAGCAGTTACGACTCCATTAATCAGCCCCAGCATTTT; J: TRBJ1-5; V: TRBV6-6; size: once; length: 14; D: NA
CDR3: CASSPGGEQPHEQYF; DNA: TGTGCTAGCAGCCCGGGGGGGGAGCAACCCCACGAGCAGTACTTC; J: TRBJ2-7; V: TRBV7-7; size: NA; length: 15; D: TRBD2
CDR3: CASSGDGPSYEQYF; DNA: TGTGCCAGCTCAGGGGACGGCCCCTCCTACGAGCAGTACTTC; J: TRBJ2-7; V: TRBV18; size: NA; length: 14; D: NA
CDR3: CAWSEGSYGYTF; DNA: TGTGCCTGGAGTGAAGGAAGCTATGGCTACACCTTC; J: TRBJ1-2; V: TRBV30; size: NA; length: 12; D: NA
CDR3: CASSARRNEQFF; DNA: TGTGCCAGCAGTGCCCGTAGAAATGAGCAGTTCTTC; J: TRBJ2-1; V: TRBV28; size: NA; length: 12; D: NA
CDR3: CASSQGLAGARNNEQFF; DNA: TGCGCCAGCAGCCAGGGACTAGCGGGAGCTCGGAACAATGAGCAGTTCTTC; J: TRBJ2-1; V: TRBV4-3; size: NA; length: 17; D: TRBD2
CDR3: CASSRDLLSSYEQYF; DNA: TGTGCCAGCAGCCGGGACCTCCTAAGCTCCTACGAGCAGTACTTC; J: TRBJ2-7; V: TRBV21-1; size: NA; length: 15; D: NA
CDR3: CASSKDRLSTDTQYF; DNA: TGCGCCAGCAGCAAGGACAGGCTAAGCACAGATACGCAGTATTTT; J: TRBJ2-3; V: TRBV5-1; size: NA; length: 15; D: TRBD1
CDR3: CASSTQTGDEQYF; DNA: TGTGCCAGCAGCACCCAGACAGGGGACGAGCAGTACTTC; J: TRBJ2-7; V: TRBV7-2; size: NA; length: 13; D: TRBD1
CDR3: CASSPAPGQGLSGNTIYF; DNA: TGTGCCAGCAGCCCTGCACCCGGACAGGGATTGTCTGGAAACACCATATATTTT; J: TRBJ1-3; V: TRBV5-4; size: NA; length: 18; D: TRBD1
CDR3: CASSIGGRITEAFF; DNA: TGTGCCAGTAGTATCGGAGGCAGGATAACTGAAGCTTTCTTT; J: TRBJ1-1; V: TRBV19; size: NA; length: 14; D: NA
CDR3: CASRGTVTNAGELFF; DNA: TGCGCCAGCAGGGGGACAGTGACGAACGCCGGGGAGCTGTTTTTT; J: TRBJ2-2; V: TRBV5-1; size: NA; length: 15; D: TRBD1
CDR3: CASSSQGGETQYF; DNA: TGCGCCAGCTCCTCACAGGGTGGAGAGACCCAGTACTTC; J: TRBJ2-5; V: TRBV5-1; size: NA; length: 13; D: NA
CDR3: CASSAGTGGYNEQFF; DNA: TGTGCCAGCTCAGCGGGGACAGGAGGCTACAATGAGCAGTTCTTC; J: TRBJ2-1; V: TRBV18; size: NA; length: 15; D: TRBD1
CDR3: CASSPGGSSYNEQFF; DNA: TGTGCCAGCTCCCCCGGGGGCAGCTCCTACAATGAGCAGTTCTTC; J: TRBJ2-1; V: TRBV6-4; size: few; length: 15; D: NA
CDR3: CASSQDWERQETQYF; DNA: TGCGCCAGCAGCCAAGATTGGGAGCGACAAGAGACCCAGTACTTC; J: TRBJ2-5; V: TRBV4-3; size: NA; length: 15; D: NA
CDR3: CASSQKQGEGYEQYF; DNA: TGTGCCAGCAGCCAAAAACAGGGCGAAGGCTACGAGCAGTACTTC; J: TRBJ2-7; V: TRBV14; size: NA; length: 15; D: NA
CDR3: CATSKKGRGHEQFF; DNA: TGTGCCACCAGCAAAAAGGGCAGGGGTCATGAGCAGTTCTTC; J: TRBJ2-1; V: TRBV15; size: NA; length: 14; D: NA
CDR3: CASSTLHRGSPEAFF; DNA: TGTGCCAGTAGTACCCTACACAGGGGTTCGCCTGAAGCTTTCTTT; J: TRBJ1-1; V: TRBV19; size: NA; length: 15; D: TRBD1
CDR3: CASSLAGYEKLFF; DNA: TGTGCCAGCTCACTGGCAGGTTATGAAAAACTGTTTTTT; J: TRBJ1-4; V: TRBV18; size: NA; length: 13; D: NA
CDR3: CASSLGQVRDGNEQFF; DNA: TGTGCCAGCAGCTTAGGCCAGGTGAGGGACGGTAATGAGCAGTTCTTC; J: TRBJ2-1; V: TRBV11-2; size: NA; length: 16; D: NA
CDR3: CASSSNTGELFF; DNA: TGTGCCAGCAGCTCTAACACCGGGGAGCTGTTTTTT; J: TRBJ2-2; V: TRBV4-2; size: NA; length: 12; D: NA